This TCR beta chain is drawn from a study of CD8 T cells in ankylosing spondylitis. Study-level results: Clones linked to the disease showed a CD8+ phenotype. They occurred at relatively low frequencies in peripheral blood. Apparently characteristic of ankylosing spondylitis blood was a TCR beta motif (about 8 highly homologous variants).

Concerning this clonotype itself: As yet, its antigen is unknown.

This CDR3 is 12 amino acids long. Looked up from germline, CDR1 is DFQATT and CDR2 is SNEGSKA (reference sequence). Unmatched junction bases numbered 7, after V lost 7 bases and J lost 5 bases. As the method for making TCR beta libraries, quantitative 5'-RACE with molecular barcodes was used. Each CDR3 protein gets one entry after TCRdb re-called the 5' RACE reads with MiXCR. The repertoire holds around 770,000 distinct CDR3 sequences, with around 11% as singletons. What was sequenced was blood, either unsorted or a sorted T cell fraction (not recorded which). The source is a male donor with ankylosing spondylitis. The chain carries TRBV20-1 and TRBJ1-1; 7 nucleotides line up with TRBD1. The CDR3 sequence is CSVLYRGTEAFF. The CDR3, as DNA: TGCAGTGTTCTGTACAGGGGAACTGAAGCTTTCTTT.